This is a list of T cell receptor beta chains from one sample in a study of T cell responses to AZD1222 COVID-19 vaccine. Here immunoSEQ multiplex PCR was the method, and the copy in TCRdb shows in-frame clones only, minus some. The repertoire has roughly 150,000 clones, just under 95% of them found once; the top ten carry 1.5% to 2%. Sequenced here: peripheral blood, sampled on day 0 of AZD1222 vaccination. The receptors stem from an adult in good health. CDR3s include the opening cysteine and the closing phenylalanine or tryptophan. The D gene is left open where the match is weak. Some rows mark clone size as missing; the rest say once, few, many or name a class of expanded clone.

V	J	D	size	length	CDR3	DNA
TRBV19	TRBJ2-3	TRBD1	.	16	CASSIGVGTGEVTQYF	TGTGCCAGTAGTATAGGGGTAGGGACAGGAGAAGTAACGCAGTATTTT
TRBV19	TRBJ2-1	.	.	15	CASSIVRTVYNEQFF	TGTGCCAGTAGTATAGTCCGGACAGTATACAATGAGCAGTTCTTC
TRBV2	TRBJ1-1	.	.	15	CASSRPGAMNTEAFF	TGTGCCAGCAGTCGACCGGGGGCGATGAACACTGAAGCTTTCTTT
TRBV15	TRBJ2-3	TRBD2	.	16	CATSRDRASGTDTQYF	TGTGCCACCAGCAGAGATAGGGCTAGCGGGACCGATACGCAGTATTTT
TRBV4-1	TRBJ2-7	.	once	14	CASSQDPSYYEQYF	TGCGCCAGCAGCCAAGATCCTTCCTACTACGAGCAGTACTTC
TRBV11-2	TRBJ1-2	TRBD1	once	15	CASSSIRDRGYGYTF	TGTGCCAGCAGCTCGATCCGGGACAGGGGTTATGGCTACACCTTC
TRBV12-3/TRBV12-4	TRBJ2-5	TRBD2	.	13	CASSLTSSETQYF	TGTGCCAGCAGTTTGACTAGCTCAGAGACCCAGTACTTC
TRBV5-1	TRBJ1-1	.	.	14	CASSPRSSGTEAFF	TGCGCCAGCAGCCCCCGGAGTTCTGGCACTGAAGCTTTCTTT
TRBV5-6	TRBJ1-2	TRBD1	.	13	CASSPTGVYGYTF	TGTGCCAGCAGCCCGACAGGGGTTTATGGCTACACCTTC
TRBV19	TRBJ2-6	.	.	15	CASSISGSGANVLTF	TGTGCCAGTAGTATTTCAGGGTCTGGGGCCAACGTCCTGACTTTC
TRBV19	TRBJ2-1	.	.	13	CASSATAYNEQFF	TGTGCCAGTAGTGCGACCGCCTACAATGAGCAGTTCTTC
TRBV10-3	TRBJ2-1	.	few	11	CAISEGSEQFF	TGTGCCATCAGTGAGGGGTCTGAGCAGTTCTTC
TRBV19	TRBJ2-7	.	.	14	CASSPLGRNYEQYF	TGTGCCAGTAGTCCCCTGGGACGGAATTACGAGCAGTACTTC
TRBV30	TRBJ2-5	.	.	13	CAWSWQGSKTQYF	TGTGCCTGGAGTTGGCAGGGGTCAAAGACCCAGTACTTC
TRBV7-9	TRBJ1-4	TRBD1	.	15	CAGTTGERTNEKLFF	TGTGCCGGAACGACAGGGGAGAGGACTAATGAAAAACTGTTTTTT
TRBV10-3	TRBJ1-1	.	.	12	CAIRGALERAFF	TGTGCCATCAGGGGAGCCCTGGAGCGAGCTTTCTTT
TRBV24-1	TRBJ2-3	.	.	13	CATSESFPDTQYF	TGTGCCACCAGTGAATCTTTTCCAGATACGCAGTATTTT
TRBV6-6	TRBJ1-2	.	.	13	CASSYNSNYGYTF	TGTGCCAGCAGTTACAACAGTAACTATGGCTACACCTTC
TRBV25-1	TRBJ1-2	TRBD1	.	15	CASSGYRGLGYGYTF	TGTGCCAGCAGTGGCTACAGGGGGCTCGGCTATGGCTACACCTTC
TRBV5-4	TRBJ2-7	TRBD2	.	15	CASSTSSGSRHEQYF	TGTGCCAGCAGCACCTCTAGCGGGAGTCGTCACGAGCAGTACTTC
TRBV7-9	TRBJ1-4	TRBD1	.	15	CASSLGPGQYEKLFF	TGTGCCAGCAGCTTAGGACCGGGACAGTATGAAAAACTGTTTTTT
TRBV7-8	TRBJ1-6	.	few	15	CASSLFTDLNSPLHF	TGTGCCAGCAGCTTATTCACAGATCTTAATTCACCCCTCCACTTT
TRBV19	TRBJ1-6	.	.	15	CASTPASSYNSPLHF	TGTGCCAGTACCCCGGCGAGCTCCTATAATTCACCCCTCCACTTT
TRBV7-6	TRBJ2-1	.	once	16	CASSLGFTGPYNEQFF	TGTGCCAGCAGCCTGGGTTTTACAGGGCCCTACAATGAGCAGTTCTTC
TRBV3-1/TRBV3-2	TRBJ2-2	TRBD1	few	14	CASRDRTNTGELFF	TGTGCCAGCAGGGACAGGACGAACACCGGGGAGCTGTTTTTT
TRBV19	TRBJ1-4	.	.	13	CASRGGSNEKLFF	TGTGCCAGTAGGGGTGGCAGTAATGAAAAACTGTTTTTT
TRBV27	TRBJ1-2	TRBD1	.	17	CASRTSGQGFLNYGYTF	TGTGCCAGCAGGACCTCTGGACAGGGCTTCCTTAACTATGGCTACACCTTC
TRBV19	TRBJ1-5	.	.	14	CASSIGRGASPQHF	TGTGCCAGTAGTATAGGTCGGGGAGCTTCGCCCCAGCATTTT
TRBV18	TRBJ1-5	.	.	14	CASSRDNSNQPQHF	TGTGCCAGCTCACGCGATAATAGCAATCAGCCCCAGCATTTT
TRBV7-9	TRBJ2-5	TRBD1	.	16	CASSRGQGSVQETQYF	TGTGCCAGCAGCCGGGGACAGGGTAGTGTCCAAGAGACCCAGTACTTC
TRBV19	TRBJ2-3	.	.	13	CASINPSTDTQYF	TGTGCCAGTATCAATCCCAGCACAGATACGCAGTATTTT
TRBV5-1	TRBJ1-2	.	once	17	CASSSGTPLTPNYGYTF	TGCGCCAGCAGCTCCGGGACACCGCTCACTCCTAACTATGGCTACACCTTC
TRBV18	TRBJ2-1	.	.	13	CASSPRAGAEQFF	TGTGCCAGCTCACCAAGGGCCGGGGCTGAGCAGTTCTTC
TRBV6-5	TRBJ2-5	TRBD1	few	15	CASSDPQGVRETQYF	TGTGCCAGCAGCGACCCACAGGGGGTACGGGAGACCCAGTACTTC
TRBV5-5	TRBJ1-2	.	.	14	CASIDPLRGYGYTF	TGTGCCAGCATCGATCCCCTCCGAGGCTATGGCTACACCTTC
TRBV6-5	TRBJ1-5	.	once	14	CASSQGGGNQPQHF	TGTGCCAGCAGCCAGGGAGGTGGCAATCAGCCCCAGCATTTT